This T cell receptor beta chain was profiled in a study of tumor and adjacent non-tumor tissue in lung cancer. Study details: Aged about 31 to 76 years, patients included 10 men and several women with stage I to III disease.

As to this clonotype: What it recognizes is unknown. Here the CDR3 omits its conserved ending phenylalanine or tryptophan, so a read error is the likely source.

From germline, CDR1 is DFQATT and CDR2 SNEGSKA (reference sequence). This CDR3 is built from 15 residues. Three rounds of nested PCR, following a modified ARM-PCR protocol, produced the TCRbeta library. TCRdb re-called the multiplex PCR reads through MiXCR, storing one row per CDR3 protein. The table includes tens of thousands of distinct CDR3 sequences, approximately 79% detected once. RNA was extracted from bulk tissue without any cell sorting. Study-wide results and limits: Compared with tumor, normal lung showed significantly lower TCR diversity.

The V call is TRBV20-1, the J call TRBJ2-1; 11 nucleotides line up with TRBD2. The TCR originated in a woman aged 45-60 years with non-small cell lung cancer. Sequencing was done on a sample of lung tumor tissue. The chain's CDR3 is CSVRVTSGRWGEQFC. For the CDR3, the DNA is TGCAGTGTTAGAGTCACTAGCGGGAGATGGGGTGAGCAGTTCTGC.